Below, 18 T cell receptor beta chains from the same sample are listed, as sequenced in a study of tumor and adjacent non-tumor tissue in lung cancer. RNA was extracted from bulk tissue without any cell sorting. A modified ARM-PCR protocol with three rounds of nested PCR amplified TCRbeta. Each CDR3 protein gets one entry after TCRdb re-called the multiplex PCR reads with MiXCR. The sample shows approximately 140,000 distinct CDR3 sequences, 66% of them seen only once. Sequencing input: lung tumor tissue. These receptors were obtained from a man aged 60 to 69 with small cell lung cancer.

This clonotype was found many times. The chain couples TRBV5-6 to TRBJ1-2; D remains ambiguous. The CDR3 sequence is 13 residues long. V lost 0 bases and J lost 2, with 5 bases in between. Germline lookup yields CDR1 SGHDT and CDR2 YYEEEE. CDR3 DNA sequence: TGTGCCAGCAGCTTGGGGGGAAACTATGGCTACACCTTC. It encodes CASSLGGNYGYTF. Combining the CDR3 with reference TRBV5-6 and TRBJ1-2 gives the whole variable domain DAGVTQSPTHLIKTRGQQVTLRCSPKSGHDTVSWYQQALGQGPQFIFQYYEEEERQRGNFPDRFSGHQFPNYSSELNVNALLLGDSALYLCASSLGGNYGYTFGSGTRLTVV.

The V call is TRBV7-2, the J call TRBJ2-1; TRBD2 matches 9 bases. This CDR3 region has 12 residues. The germline CDR1 and CDR2 sequences are SGHTA and FQGNSA. Trimming cost V 4 bases and J 16 bases; bases outside gene matches: 8. The CDR3 DNA reads as TGTACCAGCAGCTCCTCGGGACTAGCCGGATTCTTC. Its protein is CTSSSSGLAGFF. The whole variable domain, remainder taken from reference TRBV7-2 and TRBJ2-1, is GAGVSQSPSNKVTEKGKDVELRCDPISGHTALYWYRQSLGQGLEFLIYFQGNSAPDKSGLPSDRFSAERTGGSVSTLTIQRTQQEDSAVYLCTSSSSGLAGFFGPGTRLTVL.

Ten or more counts support this clonotype. The chain uses TRBV11-3 and TRBJ2-3; 7 bases fit TRBD1. Germline-derived CDR1 and CDR2 are SGHNT and YENEEA. The CDR3 runs to 15 residues. V was pared by 1 base and J by 2 bases, with 3 bases of the junction left unmatched. The CDR3, as DNA: TGTGCCAGCAGCTTAGCCGGGACAGCCACAGATACGCAGTATTTT. It is translated as CASSLAGTATDTQYF.

The CDR3 bases are TGCAGTGTTTGTGCCAGGGGGCAGGGCCTCTCTGGGGCCAACGTCCTGACTTTC. It codes for CSVCARGQGLSGANVLTF. This sequence joins TRBV20-1 and TRBJ2-6, with 8 positions matching TRBD1. V lost 7 bases, J lost 0 bases, and 14 bases stayed unmatched. The CDR3 is 18 amino acids. The germline CDR1 and CDR2 sequences are DFQATT and SNEGSKA (reference sequence).

Comments on this clonotype: A junction end diverges from the germline sequence, so it may reflect a read error. The genes are TRBV6-2 or TRBV6-3 and TRBJ2-6; D could derive from TRBD1 or TRBD2 (5 bases each). The CDR3 contains 17 residues. In germline, CDR1 is MNHEY, CDR2 SVGEGT. For the CDR3, the DNA is TGTGCCATCAGTCATTCCCCGGGGAGCTCTGGGGCTAACGTCCTGACTTTC. As protein: CAISHSPGSSGANVLTF.

A remark on this clonotype: This may be a read error, as it is one base from a much larger clone. CDR3 sequence: CASSYGQDSPDTQYF. The DNA for the CDR3 is TGTGCCAGCAGTTATGGTCAGGACAGCCCAGATACGCAGTATTTT. The V call is TRBV6-5, the J call TRBJ2-3; possible D gene TRBD1, 6 bases. V gave up 3 bases and J gave up 4 bases, with 14 bases separating them. The CDR3 contains 15 residues. CDR1 is MNHEY, CDR2 SVGAGI, per germline.

Regarding this clonotype: This could be a read error, since a much larger clone is one nucleotide away. The V gene is TRBV29-1, the J gene TRBJ2-3, with TRBD1 identical over 8 bases. The CDR3 runs 14 residues. Germline CDR1 and CDR2: SQVTM and ANQGSEA. V was pared by 8 bases and J by 2 bases, with 9 bases of the junction left unmatched. The CDR3 spells CSSVTGVLTDTQYF. The CDR3 DNA sequence: TGCAGCTCCGTGACAGGGGTCCTCACAGATACGCAGTATTTT.

With respect to this clonotype: This may be a read error, as it is one base from a much larger clone. V gene TRBV6-5 combines with J gene TRBJ2-7, with a tentative D call TRBD1 (6 bases). This CDR3 is built from 12 residues. CDR1 is MNHEY and CDR2 is SVGAGI in the germline V gene. Trimming took 10 bases from V and 0 from J, leaving 10 bases between them. The CDR3 DNA reads TGTGCCATCAGGGACAACTCCTACGAGCAGTACGTC. Translated, it gives CAIRDNSYEQYV.

J is TRBJ2-3 and V is TRBV6-6; 10 bases align to TRBD2. This CDR3 has 17 amino acids. J lost 6 bases, V lost 6 bases, and 15 bases had no gene match. Germline loops: CDR1 MNHNY, CDR2 SVGAGI (reference sequence). CDR3 nucleotides: TGTGCCAGCAGAACAATAGCGGGAGGTACCCAGTCGGATACGCAGTATTTT. Its protein product is CASRTIAGGTQSDTQYF.

As for this clonotype: A much larger clonotype is one base distant, so this may be a read error. This CDR3 is CASSYPTAGGHIDTQYF. In DNA, the CDR3 is TGTGCCAGCAGTTACCCGACGGCGGGAGGGCATATAGATACGCAGTATTTT. The rearrangement uses TRBV6-2 or TRBV6-3 and TRBJ2-3, with 9 bases matching TRBD2. There are 17 residues in the CDR3. Germline V gene lookup returns CDR1 MNHEY and CDR2 SVGEGT. The V segment lost 2 bases and the J segment 5 bases; nucleotides outside the gene matches: 11.

This clonotype was seen at least ten times. This rearrangement joins TRBV11-2 to TRBJ2-5; D call uncertain. This CDR3 spans 11 amino acids. V was clipped by 5 bases and J by 5 bases, with 6 bases between them. Germline V gene data show CDR1 as SGHAT and CDR2 as FQNNGV. The CDR3 spells CASSPLETQYF. The CDR3 nucleotides read TGTGCCAGCAGCCCCCTGGAGACCCAGTACTTC.

Comments on this clonotype: One base away lies a much larger clone, so this may be a sequencing read error. The chain joins TRBV29-1 to TRBJ1-6; no firm D call. The CDR3 runs 13 residues. The germline V gene has CDR1 SQVTM and CDR2 ANQGSEA. As DNA, the CDR3 is TGCAGCGTTAGGGCAGCAGATAAATCACCCCTCCACTTT. It codes for CSVRAADKSPLHF. Complete variable domain (other parts from reference TRBV29-1 and TRBJ1-6): SAVISQKPSRDICQRGTSLTIQCQVDSQVTMMFWYRQQPGQSLTLIATANQGSEATYESGFVIDKFPISRPNLTFSTLTVSNMSPEDSSIYLCSVRAADKSPLHFGNGTRLTVT.

Turning to this clonotype: Mismatch with germline at one junction end may stem from a read error. This chain joins TRBV11-2 and TRBJ2-1; TRBD1 matches 7 bases. Germline V gene data show CDR1 as SGHAT and CDR2 as FQNNGV. The CDR3 consists of 12 residues. This chain's CDR3 is CVSRYRGDEKFF. The CDR3 DNA sequence: TGTGTCAGCAGGTACAGGGGCGATGAGAAGTTCTTC.

This clonotype came up a few times. The germline gene is not matched at one end of the junction; a read error may be the cause. This chain links TRBV11-2 with TRBJ1-1, with D hard to call. The CDR3 runs to 13 residues. Germline CDR1 is SGHAT and CDR2 is FQNNGV. CDR3 coding DNA: TGTGCCAGCAGCTTAGTCGAGGGCACTGGAGCTTTCTTT. This sequence encodes CASSLVEGTGAFF.

This clonotype was counted a few times. The chain employs TRBV12-3 or TRBV12-4 and TRBJ2-5; D gene uncertain. Trimming left V 6 bases short and J 2 bases short, with 10 bases between. This CDR3 has 13 amino acids. CDR3 sequence: CASRPTEQETQYF. The CDR3 nucleotides are TGTGCCAGCAGACCGACTGAACAAGAGACCCAGTACTTC.

This clonotype was seen only once. The chain recombines TRBV6-1 with TRBJ1-5; no clear D gene. V dropped 1 base and J dropped 8 bases, with 21 bases sitting between them. CDR3 length equals 17 residues. The germline CDR1 and CDR2 sequences are MNHNS and SASEGT. The CDR3 DNA reads as TGTGCCAGCAGTGAAGGCCCGCGGGATTATGATCCTGAGCCCCAGCATTTT. This gives the protein CASSEGPRDYDPEPQHF.

This sequence joins TRBV6-5 and TRBJ2-1; D might be TRBD2 (6 bases). The germline V and J ends were trimmed by 4 bases and 6 bases, with 16 bases remaining between them. CDR1 is MNHEY, CDR2 SVGAGI, per germline. CDR3 length: 15 amino acids. The CDR3 DNA reads TGTGCCAGCAGTTCCCGGCGGGACCCTTGCAATGAGCAGTTCTTC. Translating it yields CASSSRRDPCNEQFF.

On this clonotype: Possible read error: a much larger clone is one base away. The gene calls are TRBV12-3 or TRBV12-4 and TRBJ1-6; TRBD1 matches 7 bases. The J segment lost 9 bases and the V segment lost 3 bases, leaving 5 bases of the junction unmatched. The CDR3 totals 14 residues. The CDR3 DNA reads as TGTGCCAGCAGTTTCAGACAGGGTGGTTCACCCCTCCACTTT. Amino acid sequence: CASSFRQGGSPLHF.